Included here is one T cell receptor beta chain sequence, with context. Its target is not known. This specimen comes from a study of T cell responses to AZD1222 COVID-19 vaccine. The CDR3 is 15 amino acids. With 0 bases removed from V and 1 base from J, the gap between germline ends came to 9 bases. Germline V lookup: CDR1 WNHNN, CDR2 SYGVQD (reference sequence). Broader study findings: CD4 TCRs associated with vaccination spanned spike, dominating at 160-218 and 743-854. Spike-specific TCR repertoires showed rising breadth and depth after two AZD1222 doses. The study sampled repertoires only after the peak T cell response.

Repertoires were generated with immunoSEQ multiplex PCR, while TCRdb's copy carries only in-frame clones and drops some. The table lists around 110,000 clones, approximately 88% of them singletons. Sequenced here: peripheral blood, sampled on day 0 of AZD1222 vaccination. The clonotype comes from an adult in good health. V and J are TRBV10-1 and TRBJ1-1; TRBD1 might be the D (6 bases). This CDR3 reads CASSESQGRNTEAFF. CDR3 sequence (DNA): TGCGCCAGCAGTGAGTCGCAGGGGCGGAACACTGAAGCTTTCTTT.